In this sample, the clone carrying this T cell receptor (beta chain) turned up a few times. Its target is unknown. The data belong to a study of chemoradiotherapy in HPV16-positive cancers. About the research overall: Candidate HPV-specific clones and shared TCR motifs came from a couple of HPV16-positive patients.

Profiling relied on immunoSEQ multiplex PCR, and the TCRdb table lists in-frame clones only, not all of them. The sample includes over 30,000 clones, about 80% of them seen just once. CDR3 length equals 15 residues. Trimming took 0 bases from V and 9 from J, leaving 16 bases between them. In germline, CDR1 is SGDLS, CDR2 YYNGEE. Study findings and constraints: Candidate HPV-specific clones and E7-related TCR motifs grew in tumor during treatment. In HPV16-positive patients, HPV-responsive T-cell expansion tracked better recurrence-free survival.

Repeated repertoire sampling spanned the course of chemoradiotherapy. V and J are TRBV9 and TRBJ1-5; D is possibly TRBD1 (6 bases). This clonotype was obtained from a human donor with HPV-associated anogenital cancer. The sample consisted of blood, taken from a patient who underwent chemoradiotherapy. The CDR3 nucleotides are TGTGCCAGCAGCGTAGATGGGACATCCTCTGGGCCCCAGCATTTT. This gives the protein CASSVDGTSSGPQHF.